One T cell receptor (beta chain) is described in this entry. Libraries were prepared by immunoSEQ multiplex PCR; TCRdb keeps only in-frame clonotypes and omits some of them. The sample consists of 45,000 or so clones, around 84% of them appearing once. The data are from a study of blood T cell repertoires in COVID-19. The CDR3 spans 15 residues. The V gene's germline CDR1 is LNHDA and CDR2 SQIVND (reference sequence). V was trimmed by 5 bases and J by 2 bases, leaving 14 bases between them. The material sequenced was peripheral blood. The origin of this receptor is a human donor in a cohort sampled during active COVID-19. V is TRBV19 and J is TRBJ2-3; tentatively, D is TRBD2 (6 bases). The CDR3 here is CASSHGTRNTDTQYF. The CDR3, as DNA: TGTGCCAGTAGTCACGGGACTCGCAACACAGATACGCAGTATTTT.